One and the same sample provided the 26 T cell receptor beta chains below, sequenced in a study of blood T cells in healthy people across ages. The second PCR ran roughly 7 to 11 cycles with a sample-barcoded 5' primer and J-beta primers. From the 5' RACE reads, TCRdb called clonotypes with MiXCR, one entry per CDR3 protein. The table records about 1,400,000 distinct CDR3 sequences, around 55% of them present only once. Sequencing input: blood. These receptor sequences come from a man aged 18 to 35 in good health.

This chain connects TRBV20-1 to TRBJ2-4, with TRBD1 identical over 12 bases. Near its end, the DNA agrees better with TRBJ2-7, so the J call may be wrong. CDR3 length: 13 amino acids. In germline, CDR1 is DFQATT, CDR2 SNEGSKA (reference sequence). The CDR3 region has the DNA TGCAGTGCACCGGGACAGGGGGCCGACGAGCAGTACTTC. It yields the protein CSAPGQGADEQYF.

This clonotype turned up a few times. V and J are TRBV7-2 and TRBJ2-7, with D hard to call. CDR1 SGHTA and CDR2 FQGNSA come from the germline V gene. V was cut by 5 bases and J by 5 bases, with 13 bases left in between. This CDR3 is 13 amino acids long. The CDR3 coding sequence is TGTGCCAGCAGCCAGGCCGGACGGAACGAGCAGTACTTC. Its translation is CASSQAGRNEQYF.

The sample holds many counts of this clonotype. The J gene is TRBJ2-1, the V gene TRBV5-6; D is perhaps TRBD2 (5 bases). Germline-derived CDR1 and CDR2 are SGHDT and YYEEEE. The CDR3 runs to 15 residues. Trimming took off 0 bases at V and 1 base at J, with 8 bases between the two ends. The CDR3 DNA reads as TGTGCCAGCAGCTTGGTCGGGGAATCCTACAATGAGCAGTTCTTC. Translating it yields CASSLVGESYNEQFF.

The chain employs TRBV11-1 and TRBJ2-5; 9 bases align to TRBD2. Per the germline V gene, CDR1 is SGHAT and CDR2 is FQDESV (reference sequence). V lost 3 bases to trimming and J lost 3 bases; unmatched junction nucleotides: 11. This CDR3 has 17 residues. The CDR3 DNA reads TGTGCCAGCAGCTTCCCACGGGGACTAGCCAAGGAAGAGACCCAGTACTTC. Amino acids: CASSFPRGLAKEETQYF.

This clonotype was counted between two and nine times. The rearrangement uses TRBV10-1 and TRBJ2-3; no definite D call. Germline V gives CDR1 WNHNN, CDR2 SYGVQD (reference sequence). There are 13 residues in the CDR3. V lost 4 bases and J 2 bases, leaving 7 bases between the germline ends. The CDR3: CASSGVITDTQYF. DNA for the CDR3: TGCGCCAGCAGTGGGGTGATCACAGATACGCAGTATTTT.

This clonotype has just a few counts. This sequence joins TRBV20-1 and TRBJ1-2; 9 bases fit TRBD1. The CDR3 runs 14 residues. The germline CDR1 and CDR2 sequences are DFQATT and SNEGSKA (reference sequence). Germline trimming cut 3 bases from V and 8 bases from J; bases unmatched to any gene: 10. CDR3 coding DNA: TGCAGTGCTAGGGGAACAACAGGGGGCCGGGGCTACACCTTC. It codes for CSARGTTGGRGYTF.

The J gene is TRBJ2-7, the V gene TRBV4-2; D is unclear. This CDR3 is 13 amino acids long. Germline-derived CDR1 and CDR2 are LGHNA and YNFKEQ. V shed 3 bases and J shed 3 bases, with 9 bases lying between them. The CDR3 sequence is CASSHLRGYEQYF. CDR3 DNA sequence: TGTGCCAGCAGCCACCTGCGAGGCTACGAGCAGTACTTC.

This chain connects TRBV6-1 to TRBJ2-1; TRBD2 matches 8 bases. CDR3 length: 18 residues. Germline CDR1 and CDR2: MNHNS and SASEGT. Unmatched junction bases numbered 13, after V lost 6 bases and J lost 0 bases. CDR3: CASSLGSGGLSSYNEQFF. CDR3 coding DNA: TGTGCCAGCAGCCTGGGGAGCGGGGGACTTAGCTCCTACAATGAGCAGTTCTTC.

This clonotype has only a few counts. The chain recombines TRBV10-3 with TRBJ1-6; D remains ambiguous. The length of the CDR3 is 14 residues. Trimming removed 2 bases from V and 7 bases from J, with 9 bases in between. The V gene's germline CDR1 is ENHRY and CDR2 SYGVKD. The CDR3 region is CAISERTVNSPLHF. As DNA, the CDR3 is TGTGCCATCAGTGAGAGGACGGTAAATTCACCCCTCCACTTT.

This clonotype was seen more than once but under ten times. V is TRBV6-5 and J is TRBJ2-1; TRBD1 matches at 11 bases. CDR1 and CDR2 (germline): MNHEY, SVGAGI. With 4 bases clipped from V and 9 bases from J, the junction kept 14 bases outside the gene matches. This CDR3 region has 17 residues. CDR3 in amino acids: CASSSGLDRGQKREQFF. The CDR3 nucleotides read TGTGCCAGCAGTTCGGGATTGGACAGGGGGCAGAAGCGTGAGCAGTTCTTC.

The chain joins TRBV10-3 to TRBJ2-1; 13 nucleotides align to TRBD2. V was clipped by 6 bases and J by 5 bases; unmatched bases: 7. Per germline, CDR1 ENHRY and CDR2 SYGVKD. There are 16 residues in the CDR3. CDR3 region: CAIRTGTSGIHNEQFF. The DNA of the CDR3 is TGTGCCATCAGGACCGGGACTAGCGGGATCCACAATGAGCAGTTCTTC.

The CDR3: CASSLASGNHEQYF. Here the CDR3 DNA reads TGCGCCAGCAGCTTGGCCTCAGGGAACCACGAGCAGTACTTC. The V call is TRBV5-1, the J call TRBJ2-5, with a tentative D call TRBD1 (5 bases). The DNA end favors TRBJ2-7, so the J call may be wrong. Per germline, CDR1 SGHRS and CDR2 YFSETQ. This CDR3 comprises 14 residues.

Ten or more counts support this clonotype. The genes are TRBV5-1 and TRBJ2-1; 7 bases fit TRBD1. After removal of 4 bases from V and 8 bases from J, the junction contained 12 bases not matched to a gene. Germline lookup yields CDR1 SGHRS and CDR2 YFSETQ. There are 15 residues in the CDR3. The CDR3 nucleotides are TGCGCCAGCAGCCTAACAACAGGGGTTCCCTATGAGCAGTTCTTC. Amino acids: CASSLTTGVPYEQFF.

Here the CDR3 DNA reads TGTGCCAGCAGCCCGGTACAGGGGGCTGCAGATACGCAGTATTTT. Its translation is CASSPVQGAADTQYF. The genes are TRBV11-2 and TRBJ2-3, with 9 bases identical to TRBD1. In germline, CDR1 is SGHAT, CDR2 FQNNGV. The CDR3 runs 15 residues. The ends lost 5 bases at V and 4 bases at J; junction bases unmatched: 7.

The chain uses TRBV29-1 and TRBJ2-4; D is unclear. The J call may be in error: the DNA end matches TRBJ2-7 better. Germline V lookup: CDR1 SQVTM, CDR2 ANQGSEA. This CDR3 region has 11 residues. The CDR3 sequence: CSVVISREQYF. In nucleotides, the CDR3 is TGCAGCGTTGTCATCTCCCGCGAGCAGTACTTC.

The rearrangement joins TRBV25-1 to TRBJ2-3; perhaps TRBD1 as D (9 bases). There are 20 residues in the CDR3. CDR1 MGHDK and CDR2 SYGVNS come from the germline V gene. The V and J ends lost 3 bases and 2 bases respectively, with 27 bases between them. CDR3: CASSDPGTGYSGATTDTQYF. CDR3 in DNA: TGTGCCAGCAGTGACCCCGGGACAGGGTATAGCGGGGCCACCACAGATACGCAGTATTTT.

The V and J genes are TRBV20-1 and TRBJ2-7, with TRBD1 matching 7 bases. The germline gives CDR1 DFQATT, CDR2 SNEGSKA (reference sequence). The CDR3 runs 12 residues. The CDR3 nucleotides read TGCAGCCCAGCCTGGGACAGCAACACCCAGTACTTC. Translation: CSPAWDSNTQYF.

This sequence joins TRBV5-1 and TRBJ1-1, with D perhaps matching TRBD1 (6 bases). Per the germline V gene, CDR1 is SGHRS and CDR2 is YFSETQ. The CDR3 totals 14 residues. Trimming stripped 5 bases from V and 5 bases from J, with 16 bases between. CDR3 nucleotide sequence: TGCGCCAGCAGGGCCACAGGGCGGCGGACTGAAGCTTTCTTT. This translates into CASRATGRRTEAFF.

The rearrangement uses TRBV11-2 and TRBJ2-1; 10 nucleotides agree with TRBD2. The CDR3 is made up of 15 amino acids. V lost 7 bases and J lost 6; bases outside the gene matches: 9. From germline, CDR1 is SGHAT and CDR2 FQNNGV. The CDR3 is CASNSRLAGANEQFF. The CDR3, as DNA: TGTGCCAGCAACTCGAGGCTAGCGGGAGCCAATGAGCAGTTCTTC.

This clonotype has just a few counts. This CDR3 is CASSYIGTPPMNIQYF. For the CDR3, the DNA is TGTGCCAGCAGCTACATCGGGACCCCGCCCATGAACATTCAGTACTTC. V gene TRBV11-2 combines with J gene TRBJ2-4, with D possibly called TRBD1 or TRBD2 (5 bases each). V lost 4 bases and J 7 bases, leaving 20 bases between the germline ends. The germline CDR1 and CDR2 sequences are SGHAT and FQNNGV. This CDR3 is 16 amino acids long. Complete variable domain (other parts from reference TRBV11-2 and TRBJ2-4): EAGVAQSPRYKIIEKRQSVAFWCNPISGHATLYWYQQILGQGPKLLIQFQNNGVVDDSQLPKDRFSAERLKGVDSTLKIQPAKLEDSAVYLCASSYIGTPPMNIQYFGAGTRLSVL.

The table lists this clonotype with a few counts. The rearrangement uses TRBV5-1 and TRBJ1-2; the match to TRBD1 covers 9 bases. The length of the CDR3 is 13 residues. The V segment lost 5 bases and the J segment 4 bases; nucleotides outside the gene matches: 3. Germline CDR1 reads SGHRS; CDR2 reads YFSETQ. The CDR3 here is CASRDRGFYGYTF. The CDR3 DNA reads TGCGCCAGCAGGGACAGGGGCTTCTATGGCTACACCTTC.

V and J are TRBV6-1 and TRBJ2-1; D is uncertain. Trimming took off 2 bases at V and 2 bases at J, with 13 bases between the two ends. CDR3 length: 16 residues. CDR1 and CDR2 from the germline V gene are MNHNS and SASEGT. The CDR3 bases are TGTGCCAGCAGTGAATCAGTGACTCAAACCTACAATGAGCAGTTCTTC. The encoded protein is CASSESVTQTYNEQFF.

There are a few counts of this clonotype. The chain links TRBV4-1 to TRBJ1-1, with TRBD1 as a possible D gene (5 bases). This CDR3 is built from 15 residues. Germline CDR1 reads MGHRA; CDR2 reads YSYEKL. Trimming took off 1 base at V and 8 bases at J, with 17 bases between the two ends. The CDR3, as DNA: TGCGCCAGCAGCCAAGCGGGCACCGGGGCCCCAGAAGCTTTCTTT. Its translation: CASSQAGTGAPEAFF.

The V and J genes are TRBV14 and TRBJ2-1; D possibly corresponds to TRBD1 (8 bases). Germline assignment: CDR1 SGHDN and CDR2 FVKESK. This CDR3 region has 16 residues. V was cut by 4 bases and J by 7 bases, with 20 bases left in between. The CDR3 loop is CASSPGGGRGWNEQFF. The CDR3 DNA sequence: TGTGCCAGCAGCCCAGGGGGCGGGAGAGGCTGGAATGAGCAGTTCTTC.

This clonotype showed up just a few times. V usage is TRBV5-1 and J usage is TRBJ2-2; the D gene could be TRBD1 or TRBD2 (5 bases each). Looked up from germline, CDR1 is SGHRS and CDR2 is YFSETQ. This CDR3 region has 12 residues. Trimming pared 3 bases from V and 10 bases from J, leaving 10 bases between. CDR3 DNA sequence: TGCGCCAGCAGCTGGGACCTTTCGGAGCTGTTTTTT. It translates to CASSWDLSELFF.

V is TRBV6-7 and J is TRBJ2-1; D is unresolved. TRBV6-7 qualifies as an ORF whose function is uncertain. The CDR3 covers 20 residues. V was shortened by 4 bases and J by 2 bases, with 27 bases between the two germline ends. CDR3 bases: TGTGCCAGCAGTTTCTTTTGTCCCTGGGTCCCCACATCGGCCTACAATGAGCAGTTCTTC. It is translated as CASSFFCPWVPTSAYNEQFF.